These T cell receptor beta chains were read from a single sample in a study of CD4 T cells in relation to SARS-CoV-2 and coronaviruses. Method: immunoSEQ multiplex PCR; TCRdb's copy keeps in-frame clones and lacks some. The sample gives about 36,000 clones, roughly 80% of which show up once; around 6.6% is in the top ten. No antigen has been assigned to these receptors. Source material: naive CD4+ T cells from PBMCs, cultured in vitro. The receptors stem from an adult with COVID-19. The CDR3 runs from the conserved cysteine through the conserved F or W. The D gene is left open where the match is weak. Size values are once, few and many counts, or a class for expanded clones, and some rows have none.

>TRBJ2-1|12|-|-|TRBV6-2/TRBV6-3
TGTGCCAGCAGTTACGGGTACAATGAGCAGTTCTTC
CASSYGYNEQFF
>TRBJ1-4|15|-|-|TRBV4-1
TGCGCCAGCAGCCAAGTGGGGGGGGTCGGGGAAAAACTGTTTTTT
CASSQVGGVGEKLFF
>TRBJ1-1|13|-|TRBD1|TRBV2
TGTGCCAGCTTTTTGACAGGGGCCACTGAAGCTTTCTTT
CASFLTGATEAFF
>TRBJ2-3|15|-|-|TRBV11-2
TGTGCCAGCAGCTTAGGGACGGGAGGCACAGATACGCAGTATTTT
CASSLGTGGTDTQYF
>TRBJ1-5|13|-|-|TRBV30
TGTGCCTGGAGTTCGGGTCTTGGTCAGCCCCAGCATTTT
CAWSSGLGQPQHF
>TRBJ2-7|16|-|TRBD2|TRBV7-8
TGTGCCAGCAGCTCCAGGACTAGCGGGAGGGCCGGTATGAAGTACTTC
CASSSRTSGRAGMKYF
>TRBJ1-2|13|-|-|TRBV7-2
TGTGCCAGCAGCTCAGGGGCAGGGCATGGCTACACCTTC
CASSSGAGHGYTF
>TRBJ2-3|15|-|-|TRBV27
TGTGCCAGCAGTACCCGCCTCGCCGGCACAGATACGCAGTATTTT
CASSTRLAGTDTQYF
>TRBJ2-1|18|-|-|TRBV24-1
TGTGCCACCAGTGATCCCGGCGACTGGAGGGGAGCATACAATGAGCAGTTCTTC
CATSDPGDWRGAYNEQFF
>TRBJ2-7|14|-|-|TRBV4-1
TGCGCCAGCAGCCGGTTGCCGAGCTCCTACGAGCAGTACTTC
CASSRLPSSYEQYF
>TRBJ1-1|15|once|-|TRBV10-3
TGTGCCATCAGGGGGTCCGTGAAATTGAACACTGAAGCTTTCTTT
CAIRGSVKLNTEAFF
>TRBJ2-3|14|-|TRBD2|TRBV2
TGTGCCACAAGAGCGGGGGTCGGCACAGATACGCAGTATTTT
CATRAGVGTDTQYF
>TRBJ2-1|13|few|-|TRBV2
TGTGCCAGCAGTGTTCGGCAAACCAATGAGCAGTTCTTC
CASSVRQTNEQFF
>TRBJ2-6|19|-|TRBD2|TRBV5-4
TGTGCCAGCAGTCTGGAGGCTAGCGGGGCTAGCTCTGGGGCCAACGTCCTGACTTTC
CASSLEASGASSGANVLTF
>TRBJ1-4|14|few|TRBD1|TRBV5-1
TGCGCCAGCAGCCCAGGGACAGGGGGGGAAAAACTGTTTTTT
CASSPGTGGEKLFF